These 30 T cell receptor beta chains came from one sample sequenced in a study of neurological immune-mediated disorders. TCRdb processed the 5' RACE reads anew with MiXCR; each CDR3 protein has one entry. The data show approximately 48,000 distinct CDR3 sequences, approximately 10% seen once. The sample taken for sequencing was PBMCs. These receptors all stem from a man in his sixties or seventies with HTLV-1-associated myelopathy (HAM/TSP).

This clonotype has a count of ten or more. At one boundary the junction diverges from the germline segment, which might be a read error. This chain links TRBV29-1 with TRBJ1-2; a possible D gene is TRBD1 (6 bases). Germline V CDR1 and CDR2: SQVTM, ANQGSEA. This CDR3 has 12 residues. The CDR3 DNA sequence: TGCAGCGTTCATCCCCGAGGGGGGGACCTCTTCTTC. It encodes CSVHPRGGDLFF. The complete variable domain, with remaining parts taken from reference TRBV29-1 and TRBJ1-2, reads SAVISQKPSRDICQRGTSLTIQCQVDSQVTMMFWYRQQPGQSLTLIATANQGSEATYESGFVIDKFPISRPNLTFSTLTVSNMSPEDSSIYLCSVHPRGGDLFFGSGTRLTVV.

This clonotype occurred many times. V is TRBV5-1 and J is TRBJ1-2; D gene uncertain. V shed 2 bases and J shed 3 bases, with 14 bases lying between them. This CDR3 is 15 amino acids long. The V gene's germline CDR1 is SGHRS and CDR2 YFSETQ. The CDR3 loop reads CASSFRGISDYGYTF. The CDR3 DNA follows: TGCGCCAGCAGCTTTCGCGGTATCTCTGACTATGGCTACACCTTC.

The sample holds many counts of this clonotype. J is TRBJ2-5 and V is TRBV6-6; 9 bases are a match to TRBD1. Germline lookup yields CDR1 MNHNY and CDR2 SVGAGI (reference sequence). J gave up 4 bases and V 11 bases, and 2 bases lay outside the gene matches. This CDR3 is 11 amino acids long. CDR3 loop: CAGGQGETQYF. CDR3 coding DNA: TGTGCCGGGGGACAGGGAGAGACCCAGTACTTC.

This clonotype occurred many times. This chain uses TRBV19 with TRBJ1-1, with D perhaps matching TRBD1 (6 bases). Germline V lookup: CDR1 LNHDA, CDR2 SQIVND (reference sequence). Trimming shortened V by 6 bases and J by 3 bases, and 20 bases separated the two germline ends. The CDR3 contains 16 residues. The CDR3 loop is CASSLPPGAGDTEAFF. The CDR3 DNA sequence: TGTGCCAGTAGCCTCCCGCCAGGGGCGGGTGACACTGAAGCTTTCTTT. Drawing the rest from reference TRBV19 and TRBJ1-1, the complete variable domain is DGGITQSPKYLFRKEGQNVTLSCEQNLNHDAMYWYRQDPGQGLRLIYYSQIVNDFQKGDIAEGYSVSREKKESFPLTVTSAQKNPTAFYLCASSLPPGAGDTEAFFGQGTRLTVV.

With respect to this clonotype: Mismatch with germline at one junction end may stem from a read error. The CDR3 is CASTLGTSGSRLTF. The CDR3 bases are TGTGCCAGTACTTTGGGAACCAGTGGCTCTAGGTTGACCTTT. The gene calls are TRBV19 and TRBJ1-1; D gene ambiguous. The germline V gene has CDR1 LNHDA and CDR2 SQIVND (reference sequence). The CDR3 covers 14 residues.

This clonotype was recorded at least ten times. The genes are TRBV6-2 or TRBV6-3 and TRBJ2-2, with D possibly TRBD2 on 6 matching bases. The CDR3 is made up of 15 amino acids. Germline CDR1 reads MNHEY; CDR2 reads SVGEGT. V shed 6 bases and J shed 4 bases, with 15 bases lying between them. CDR3 loop: CASRDRDLLTGELFF. In DNA, the CDR3 is TGTGCCAGCAGAGACCGGGACTTACTCACCGGGGAGCTGTTTTTT.

This clonotype was counted ten times or more. V gene TRBV6-1 combines with J gene TRBJ1-3; 7 nucleotides line up with TRBD1. CDR1 is MNHNS and CDR2 is SASEGT in the germline V gene. The CDR3 sequence is 15 residues long. The trim removed 3 bases at V and 4 bases at J, leaving 6 bases unmatched. In nucleotides, the CDR3 is TGTGCCAGCAGTGACCGTCGACAGGGAGGAAACACCATATATTTT. Protein product: CASSDRRQGGNTIYF.

At least ten counts were recorded for this clonotype. The rearrangement joins TRBV28 to TRBJ1-2; 7 positions agree with TRBD1. The junction had 10 bases not matched to a gene; V was cut back by 6 bases and J by 6 bases. CDR1 and CDR2 (germline): MDHEN, SYDVKM. The CDR3 has 14 residues. CDR3 bases: TGTGCCAGCAGCCGCGCCGGGACAGCCGATGGCTACACCTTC. Its protein product is CASSRAGTADGYTF.

This clonotype is labeled medium-sized. The CDR3 DNA reads as TGCAGTGCCCCAACAGGGTACCAACGCTCTGGGGCCAACGTCCTGACTTTC. This sequence encodes CSAPTGYQRSGANVLTF. This rearrangement joins TRBV20-1 to TRBJ2-6, with D possibly being TRBD1 (6 bases). The CDR3 contains 17 residues. The V gene lost 6 bases and the J gene lost 0 bases, with 18 bases spanning the gap. CDR1 is DFQATT and CDR2 is SNEGSKA in the germline V gene (reference sequence).

Ten or more counts support this clonotype. V is TRBV5-1 and J is TRBJ2-7; 9 nucleotides line up with TRBD1. From germline, CDR1 is SGHRS and CDR2 YFSETQ. CDR3 length equals 15 residues. The ends lost 4 bases at V and 6 bases at J; junction bases unmatched: 11. In DNA, the CDR3 is TGCGCCAGCAGCCCGCCGGGACAGGGAATTCGCGAGCAGTACTTC. It codes for CASSPPGQGIREQYF. The whole variable domain, filled in from reference TRBV5-1 and TRBJ2-7, reads KAGVTQTPRYLIKTRGQQVTLSCSPISGHRSVSWYQQTPGQGLQFLFEYFSETQRNKGNFPGRFSGRQFSNSRSEMNVSTLELGDSALYLCASSPPGQGIREQYFGPGTRLTVT.

The V call is TRBV6-6, the J call TRBJ1-5; 12 nucleotides match TRBD1. V shed 6 bases, J shed 5 bases, and the junction held 2 bases outside the gene matches. The CDR3 is made up of 14 amino acids. CDR1 is MNHNY, CDR2 SVGAGI, per germline (reference sequence). CDR3 DNA sequence: TGTGCCAGCAGGGGACAGGGGGCTCATCAGCCCCAGCATTTT. This codes for CASRGQGAHQPQHF.

At least ten counts were recorded for this clonotype. V gene TRBV5-1 combines with J gene TRBJ1-5; 8 positions match TRBD1. With V trimmed by 1 base and J by 6 bases, 6 bases remained unmatched. The CDR3 covers 15 residues. Germline V gene data show CDR1 as SGHRS and CDR2 as YFSETQ. This CDR3 reads CASSLSTGGGQPQHF. The CDR3, as DNA: TGCGCCAGCAGCTTGAGTACAGGGGGGGGTCAGCCCCAGCATTTT.

The V call is TRBV5-1, the J call TRBJ2-1; 7 nucleotides line up with TRBD1. V lost 1 base and J lost 5; bases outside the gene matches: 15. Looked up from germline, CDR1 is SGHRS and CDR2 is YFSETQ. The CDR3 runs 18 residues. In DNA, the CDR3 is TGCGCCAGCAGCTTGACCCAGCCCCGAGGGGGCACGCACAATGAGCAGTTCTTC. This gives the protein CASSLTQPRGGTHNEQFF.

This clonotype was observed many times. V usage is TRBV29-1 and J usage is TRBJ2-3; tentative D call: TRBD2 (6 bases). CDR3 length: 14 residues. Germline V lookup: CDR1 SQVTM, CDR2 ANQGSEA. Trimming left V 6 bases short and J 4 bases short, with 17 bases between. The CDR3 sequence: CSVFGGGWADTQYF. Here the CDR3 DNA reads TGCAGCGTCTTCGGGGGTGGATGGGCAGATACGCAGTATTTT.

This clonotype came up many times. CDR3 DNA: TGCAGCGTTAGAACGGGAGGAGATACGCAGTATTTT. It specifies CSVRTGGDTQYF. V gene TRBV29-1 combines with J gene TRBJ2-3, with 7 bases matching TRBD2. The germline CDR1 and CDR2 sequences are SQVTM and ANQGSEA. This CDR3 comprises 12 residues. V gave up 5 bases and J gave up 5 bases; unmatched junction bases: 4.

This clonotype was seen ten or more times. The chain employs TRBV5-1 and TRBJ2-1; 10 positions agree with TRBD1. The CDR3 totals 14 residues. Trimming cost V 2 bases and J 7 bases; bases outside gene matches: 3. Germline CDR1 and CDR2: SGHRS and YFSETQ. The DNA for the CDR3 is TGCGCCAGCAGCTTCCGACAGGGGGCGAATGAGCAGTTCTTC. It encodes CASSFRQGANEQFF.

This clonotype occurred many times. Germline is not matched at one junction end, which may reflect a read error. V is TRBV5-1 and J is TRBJ2-7; D possibly corresponds to TRBD1 (5 bases). Per germline, CDR1 SGHRS and CDR2 YFSETQ. The CDR3 is 14 residues long. The CDR3 DNA reads TGCGCCAGCAGCTTGAATACAGGCTCCTCCGAGCAGTACTTC. Translated: CASSLNTGSSEQYF.

This clonotype has at least ten counts. The genes are TRBV28 and TRBJ2-7; no clear D. Germline CDR1 is MDHEN and CDR2 is SYDVKM. This CDR3 spans 12 amino acids. Trimming stripped 6 bases from V and 2 bases from J, with 8 bases between. Here the CDR3 DNA reads TGTGCCAGCAGCCTCCACCCCTACGAGCAGTACTTC. This encodes CASSLHPYEQYF. The whole variable domain, remainder taken from reference TRBV28 and TRBJ2-7, is DVKVTQSSRYLVKRTGEKVFLECVQDMDHENMFWYRQDPGLGLRLIYFSYDVKMKEKGDIPEGYSVSREKKERFSLILESASTNQTSMYLCASSLHPYEQYFGPGTRLTVT.

This clonotype was found many times. The chain recombines TRBV5-1 with TRBJ1-1, with 7 bases that match TRBD1. The junction had 17 bases not matched to a gene; V was cut back by 0 bases and J by 9 bases. The CDR3 is 17 amino acids. Looked up from germline, CDR1 is SGHRS and CDR2 is YFSETQ. CDR3: CASSLEIKASGGSKAFF. In DNA form, the CDR3 reads TGCGCCAGCAGCTTGGAGATTAAGGCGTCAGGGGGTTCAAAAGCTTTCTTT.

This clonotype was counted at least ten times. V gene TRBV6-2 or TRBV6-3 combines with J gene TRBJ2-3; D not certain. This CDR3 contains 12 residues. Germline assignment: CDR1 MNHEY and CDR2 SVGEGT. V lost 5 bases to trimming and J lost 2 bases, with 5 bases between them. CDR3 sequence reads: CASSPSTDTQYF. DNA for the CDR3: TGTGCCAGCAGTCCCTCCACAGATACGCAGTATTTT.

This clonotype appeared many times. The rearrangement joins TRBV7-8 to TRBJ2-1, with D perhaps TRBD2 (5 bases). Between the trimmed V and J ends, which lost 1 base and 2 bases, there was a span of 12 bases. Germline CDR1 is SGHVS and CDR2 is FQNEAQ. CDR3 length equals 16 residues. CDR3 protein: CASSLVGVTTYNEQFF. Written as DNA, the CDR3 is TGTGCCAGCAGCTTAGTCGGGGTGACTACCTACAATGAGCAGTTCTTC.

The sample holds many counts of this clonotype. The gene calls are TRBV4-2 and TRBJ1-5; 8 nucleotides match TRBD1. This CDR3 region has 17 residues. Germline trimming cut 4 bases from V and 1 base from J; bases unmatched to any gene: 9. Germline loops: CDR1 LGHNA, CDR2 YNFKEQ. The CDR3: CASSPKLGQGSNQPQHF. In nucleotides, the CDR3 is TGTGCCAGCAGCCCCAAACTCGGACAGGGCAGCAATCAGCCCCAGCATTTT.

This clonotype was detected many times. This chain uses TRBV18 with TRBJ2-3; TRBD2 aligns across 10 bases. V was pared by 4 bases and J by 3 bases, with 1 base of the junction left unmatched. The CDR3 length is 14 residues. The germline gives CDR1 KGHSH, CDR2 LQKENI. The DNA of the CDR3 is TGTGCCAGCTCACAGGGACTAGCGACAGATACGCAGTATTTT. Translated: CASSQGLATDTQYF.

This clonotype occurred many times. The rearrangement uses TRBV7-3 and TRBJ2-1; 11 nucleotides align to TRBD2. CDR1 is SGHTA and CDR2 is FQGTGA in the germline V gene. After removal of 5 bases from V and 8 bases from J, the junction contained 23 bases not matched to a gene. CDR3 length equals 20 residues. CDR3 coding DNA: TGTGCCAGCAGCCCGAGACAGGGGTCCTTACTAGCGGGAGTTCCGGATGAGCAGTTCTTC. Translating gives CASSPRQGSLLAGVPDEQFF.

This clonotype was observed many times. This chain connects TRBV11-2 to TRBJ2-5; D assignment may be TRBD1 or TRBD2 (5 bases each). The CDR3 totals 15 residues. Trimming stripped 1 base from V and 4 bases from J, with 13 bases between. The germline CDR1 and CDR2 sequences are SGHAT and FQNNGV. The CDR3 DNA reads TGTGCCAGCAGCTTAGTACGGGGCATGGGAGAGACCCAGTACTTC. It codes for CASSLVRGMGETQYF.

This clonotype was observed many times. The chain joins TRBV7-2 to TRBJ2-2, with D unresolved. The V end lost 5 bases, the J end lost 2 bases, and 6 bases lay between the germline ends. Germline assignment: CDR1 SGHTA and CDR2 FQGNSA. The CDR3 covers 13 residues. Written as DNA, the CDR3 is TGTGCCAGCAGCACCCCTAACACCGGGGAGCTGTTTTTT. Its translation: CASSTPNTGELFF.

This clonotype showed up many times. Written as DNA, the CDR3 is TGCGCCAGCAGTGAGTCTAAGCCAAATACGCAGTATTTT. Amino acid sequence: CASSESKPNTQYF. V and J are TRBV10-2 and TRBJ2-3, with no clear D. Germline V gene sequence: CDR1 WSHSY, CDR2 SAAADI. The CDR3 covers 13 residues. V gave up 0 bases and J gave up 7 bases, with 8 bases separating them.

This clonotype appeared many times. This chain joins TRBV29-1 and TRBJ2-1, with 11 bases lining up with TRBD2. This CDR3 is 15 amino acids long. V shed 4 bases and J 9 bases; nucleotides not matched to a gene: 11. CDR1 is SQVTM and CDR2 is ANQGSEA in the germline V gene. The CDR3 bases are TGCAGCGTTGGCCCGACTAGCGGGAAGTATTTTGAGCAGTTCTTC. Protein: CSVGPTSGKYFEQFF.

This clonotype was found many times. The J gene is TRBJ2-7, the V gene TRBV2; 7 positions match TRBD1. V lost 6 bases and J lost 0; bases outside the gene matches: 2. Germline V gives CDR1 SNHLY, CDR2 FYNNEI. The CDR3 length is 13 residues. CDR3 sequence: CASRQGRSYEQYF. The CDR3 DNA is TGTGCCAGCAGACAGGGGCGCTCCTACGAGCAGTACTTC.

This clonotype was found many times. This chain connects TRBV7-2 to TRBJ2-3; 8 bases are a match to TRBD1. The V gene end was trimmed by 2 bases and the J gene end by 6 bases; junction bases not matched to a gene: 7. From germline, CDR1 is SGHTA and CDR2 FQGNSA. This CDR3 is 15 amino acids long. CDR3 sequence (DNA): TGTGCCAGCAGCTTATCCGGACAGGGTGGTGATACGCAGTATTTT. Amino acids: CASSLSGQGGDTQYF.